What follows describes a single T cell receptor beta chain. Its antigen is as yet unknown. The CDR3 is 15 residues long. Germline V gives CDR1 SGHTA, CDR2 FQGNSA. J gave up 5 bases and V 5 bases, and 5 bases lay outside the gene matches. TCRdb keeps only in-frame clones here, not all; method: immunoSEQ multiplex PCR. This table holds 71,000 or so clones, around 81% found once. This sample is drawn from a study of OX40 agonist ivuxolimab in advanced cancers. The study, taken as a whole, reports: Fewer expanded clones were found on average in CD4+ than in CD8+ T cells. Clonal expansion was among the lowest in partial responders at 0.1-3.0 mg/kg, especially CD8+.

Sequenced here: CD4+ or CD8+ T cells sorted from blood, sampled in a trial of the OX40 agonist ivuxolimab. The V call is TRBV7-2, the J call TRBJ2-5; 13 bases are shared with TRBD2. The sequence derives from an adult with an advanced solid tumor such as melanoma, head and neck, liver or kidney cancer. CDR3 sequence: CASSPKTSGRETQYF. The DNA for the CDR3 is TGTGCCAGCAGCCCTAAGACTAGCGGGAGGGAGACCCAGTACTTC.